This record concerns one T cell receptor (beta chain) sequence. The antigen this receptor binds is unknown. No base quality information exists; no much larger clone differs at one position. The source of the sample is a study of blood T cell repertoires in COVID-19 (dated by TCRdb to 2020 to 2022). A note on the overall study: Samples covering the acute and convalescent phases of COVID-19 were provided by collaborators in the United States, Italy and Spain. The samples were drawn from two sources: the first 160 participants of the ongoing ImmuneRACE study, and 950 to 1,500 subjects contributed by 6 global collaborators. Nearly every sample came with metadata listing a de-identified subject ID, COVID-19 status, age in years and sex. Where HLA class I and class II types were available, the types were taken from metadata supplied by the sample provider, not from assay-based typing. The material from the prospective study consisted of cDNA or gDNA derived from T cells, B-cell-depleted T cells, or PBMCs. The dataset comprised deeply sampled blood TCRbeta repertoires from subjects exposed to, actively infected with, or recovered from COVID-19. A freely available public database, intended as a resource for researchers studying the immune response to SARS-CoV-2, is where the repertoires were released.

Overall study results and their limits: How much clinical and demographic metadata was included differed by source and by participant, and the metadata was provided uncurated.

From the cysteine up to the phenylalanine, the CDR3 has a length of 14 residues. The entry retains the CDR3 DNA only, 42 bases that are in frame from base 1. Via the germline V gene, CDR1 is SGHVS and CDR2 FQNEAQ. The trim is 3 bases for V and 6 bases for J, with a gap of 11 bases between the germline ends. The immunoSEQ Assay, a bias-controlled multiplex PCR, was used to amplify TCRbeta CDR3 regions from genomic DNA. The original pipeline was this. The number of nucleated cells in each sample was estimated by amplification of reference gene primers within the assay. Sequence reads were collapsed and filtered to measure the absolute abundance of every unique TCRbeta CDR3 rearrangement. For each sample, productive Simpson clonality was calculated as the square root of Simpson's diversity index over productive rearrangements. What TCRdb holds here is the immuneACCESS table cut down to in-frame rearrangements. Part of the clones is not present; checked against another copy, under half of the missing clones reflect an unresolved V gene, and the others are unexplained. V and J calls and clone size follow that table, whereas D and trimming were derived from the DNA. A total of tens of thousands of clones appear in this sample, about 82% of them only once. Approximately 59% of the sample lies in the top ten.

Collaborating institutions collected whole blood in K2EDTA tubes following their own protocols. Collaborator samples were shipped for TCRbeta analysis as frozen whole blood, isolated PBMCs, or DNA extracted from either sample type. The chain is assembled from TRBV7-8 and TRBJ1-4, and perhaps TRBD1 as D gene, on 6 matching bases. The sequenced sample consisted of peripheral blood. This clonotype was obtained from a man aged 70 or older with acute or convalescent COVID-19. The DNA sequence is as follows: TGTGCCAGCAGCTTGAGCCAGGGGCATGAAAAACTGTTTTTT. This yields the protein CASSLSQGHEKLFF.